This TCR beta chain was recorded in a study of cytomegalovirus exposure and HLA in healthy donors. At the level of the study: An earlier analysis found roughly 110 million unique TCR beta sequences from about 190 million T cells. Study-level findings and limits: Later on, a genetic analysis was performed. It linked a missense variant in DCLRE1C with V- and J-gene trimming of TCR beta. Most TCR sequences were uncommon, yet certain public TCRs appeared in many donors. Looking again later, the authors saw that most CMV-associated TCR beta chains seemed HLA-restricted.

Regarding this clone: What it recognizes is unknown.

The PCR was carried out with 60 Vbeta primers and 13 Jbeta primers. Method: immunoSEQ multiplex PCR; TCRdb's copy keeps in-frame clones and lacks some. The data contain fewer than 95,000 clones, over 55% of them singletons. This receptor was obtained from a woman aged 50 to 60 in good health and CMV-seropositive. Material for sequencing was PBMCs.

In DNA form, the CDR3 reads TGTGCCAGCAGTCGACAGGGGCCTAATGAAGCTTTCTTT. As protein: CASSRQGPNEAFF. This rearrangement joins TRBV27 to TRBJ1-1, with 8 bases matching TRBD1. This CDR3 spans 13 amino acids. CDR1 and CDR2 (germline): MNHEY, SMNVEV (reference sequence). Unmatched junction bases numbered 6, after V lost 5 bases and J lost 7 bases.